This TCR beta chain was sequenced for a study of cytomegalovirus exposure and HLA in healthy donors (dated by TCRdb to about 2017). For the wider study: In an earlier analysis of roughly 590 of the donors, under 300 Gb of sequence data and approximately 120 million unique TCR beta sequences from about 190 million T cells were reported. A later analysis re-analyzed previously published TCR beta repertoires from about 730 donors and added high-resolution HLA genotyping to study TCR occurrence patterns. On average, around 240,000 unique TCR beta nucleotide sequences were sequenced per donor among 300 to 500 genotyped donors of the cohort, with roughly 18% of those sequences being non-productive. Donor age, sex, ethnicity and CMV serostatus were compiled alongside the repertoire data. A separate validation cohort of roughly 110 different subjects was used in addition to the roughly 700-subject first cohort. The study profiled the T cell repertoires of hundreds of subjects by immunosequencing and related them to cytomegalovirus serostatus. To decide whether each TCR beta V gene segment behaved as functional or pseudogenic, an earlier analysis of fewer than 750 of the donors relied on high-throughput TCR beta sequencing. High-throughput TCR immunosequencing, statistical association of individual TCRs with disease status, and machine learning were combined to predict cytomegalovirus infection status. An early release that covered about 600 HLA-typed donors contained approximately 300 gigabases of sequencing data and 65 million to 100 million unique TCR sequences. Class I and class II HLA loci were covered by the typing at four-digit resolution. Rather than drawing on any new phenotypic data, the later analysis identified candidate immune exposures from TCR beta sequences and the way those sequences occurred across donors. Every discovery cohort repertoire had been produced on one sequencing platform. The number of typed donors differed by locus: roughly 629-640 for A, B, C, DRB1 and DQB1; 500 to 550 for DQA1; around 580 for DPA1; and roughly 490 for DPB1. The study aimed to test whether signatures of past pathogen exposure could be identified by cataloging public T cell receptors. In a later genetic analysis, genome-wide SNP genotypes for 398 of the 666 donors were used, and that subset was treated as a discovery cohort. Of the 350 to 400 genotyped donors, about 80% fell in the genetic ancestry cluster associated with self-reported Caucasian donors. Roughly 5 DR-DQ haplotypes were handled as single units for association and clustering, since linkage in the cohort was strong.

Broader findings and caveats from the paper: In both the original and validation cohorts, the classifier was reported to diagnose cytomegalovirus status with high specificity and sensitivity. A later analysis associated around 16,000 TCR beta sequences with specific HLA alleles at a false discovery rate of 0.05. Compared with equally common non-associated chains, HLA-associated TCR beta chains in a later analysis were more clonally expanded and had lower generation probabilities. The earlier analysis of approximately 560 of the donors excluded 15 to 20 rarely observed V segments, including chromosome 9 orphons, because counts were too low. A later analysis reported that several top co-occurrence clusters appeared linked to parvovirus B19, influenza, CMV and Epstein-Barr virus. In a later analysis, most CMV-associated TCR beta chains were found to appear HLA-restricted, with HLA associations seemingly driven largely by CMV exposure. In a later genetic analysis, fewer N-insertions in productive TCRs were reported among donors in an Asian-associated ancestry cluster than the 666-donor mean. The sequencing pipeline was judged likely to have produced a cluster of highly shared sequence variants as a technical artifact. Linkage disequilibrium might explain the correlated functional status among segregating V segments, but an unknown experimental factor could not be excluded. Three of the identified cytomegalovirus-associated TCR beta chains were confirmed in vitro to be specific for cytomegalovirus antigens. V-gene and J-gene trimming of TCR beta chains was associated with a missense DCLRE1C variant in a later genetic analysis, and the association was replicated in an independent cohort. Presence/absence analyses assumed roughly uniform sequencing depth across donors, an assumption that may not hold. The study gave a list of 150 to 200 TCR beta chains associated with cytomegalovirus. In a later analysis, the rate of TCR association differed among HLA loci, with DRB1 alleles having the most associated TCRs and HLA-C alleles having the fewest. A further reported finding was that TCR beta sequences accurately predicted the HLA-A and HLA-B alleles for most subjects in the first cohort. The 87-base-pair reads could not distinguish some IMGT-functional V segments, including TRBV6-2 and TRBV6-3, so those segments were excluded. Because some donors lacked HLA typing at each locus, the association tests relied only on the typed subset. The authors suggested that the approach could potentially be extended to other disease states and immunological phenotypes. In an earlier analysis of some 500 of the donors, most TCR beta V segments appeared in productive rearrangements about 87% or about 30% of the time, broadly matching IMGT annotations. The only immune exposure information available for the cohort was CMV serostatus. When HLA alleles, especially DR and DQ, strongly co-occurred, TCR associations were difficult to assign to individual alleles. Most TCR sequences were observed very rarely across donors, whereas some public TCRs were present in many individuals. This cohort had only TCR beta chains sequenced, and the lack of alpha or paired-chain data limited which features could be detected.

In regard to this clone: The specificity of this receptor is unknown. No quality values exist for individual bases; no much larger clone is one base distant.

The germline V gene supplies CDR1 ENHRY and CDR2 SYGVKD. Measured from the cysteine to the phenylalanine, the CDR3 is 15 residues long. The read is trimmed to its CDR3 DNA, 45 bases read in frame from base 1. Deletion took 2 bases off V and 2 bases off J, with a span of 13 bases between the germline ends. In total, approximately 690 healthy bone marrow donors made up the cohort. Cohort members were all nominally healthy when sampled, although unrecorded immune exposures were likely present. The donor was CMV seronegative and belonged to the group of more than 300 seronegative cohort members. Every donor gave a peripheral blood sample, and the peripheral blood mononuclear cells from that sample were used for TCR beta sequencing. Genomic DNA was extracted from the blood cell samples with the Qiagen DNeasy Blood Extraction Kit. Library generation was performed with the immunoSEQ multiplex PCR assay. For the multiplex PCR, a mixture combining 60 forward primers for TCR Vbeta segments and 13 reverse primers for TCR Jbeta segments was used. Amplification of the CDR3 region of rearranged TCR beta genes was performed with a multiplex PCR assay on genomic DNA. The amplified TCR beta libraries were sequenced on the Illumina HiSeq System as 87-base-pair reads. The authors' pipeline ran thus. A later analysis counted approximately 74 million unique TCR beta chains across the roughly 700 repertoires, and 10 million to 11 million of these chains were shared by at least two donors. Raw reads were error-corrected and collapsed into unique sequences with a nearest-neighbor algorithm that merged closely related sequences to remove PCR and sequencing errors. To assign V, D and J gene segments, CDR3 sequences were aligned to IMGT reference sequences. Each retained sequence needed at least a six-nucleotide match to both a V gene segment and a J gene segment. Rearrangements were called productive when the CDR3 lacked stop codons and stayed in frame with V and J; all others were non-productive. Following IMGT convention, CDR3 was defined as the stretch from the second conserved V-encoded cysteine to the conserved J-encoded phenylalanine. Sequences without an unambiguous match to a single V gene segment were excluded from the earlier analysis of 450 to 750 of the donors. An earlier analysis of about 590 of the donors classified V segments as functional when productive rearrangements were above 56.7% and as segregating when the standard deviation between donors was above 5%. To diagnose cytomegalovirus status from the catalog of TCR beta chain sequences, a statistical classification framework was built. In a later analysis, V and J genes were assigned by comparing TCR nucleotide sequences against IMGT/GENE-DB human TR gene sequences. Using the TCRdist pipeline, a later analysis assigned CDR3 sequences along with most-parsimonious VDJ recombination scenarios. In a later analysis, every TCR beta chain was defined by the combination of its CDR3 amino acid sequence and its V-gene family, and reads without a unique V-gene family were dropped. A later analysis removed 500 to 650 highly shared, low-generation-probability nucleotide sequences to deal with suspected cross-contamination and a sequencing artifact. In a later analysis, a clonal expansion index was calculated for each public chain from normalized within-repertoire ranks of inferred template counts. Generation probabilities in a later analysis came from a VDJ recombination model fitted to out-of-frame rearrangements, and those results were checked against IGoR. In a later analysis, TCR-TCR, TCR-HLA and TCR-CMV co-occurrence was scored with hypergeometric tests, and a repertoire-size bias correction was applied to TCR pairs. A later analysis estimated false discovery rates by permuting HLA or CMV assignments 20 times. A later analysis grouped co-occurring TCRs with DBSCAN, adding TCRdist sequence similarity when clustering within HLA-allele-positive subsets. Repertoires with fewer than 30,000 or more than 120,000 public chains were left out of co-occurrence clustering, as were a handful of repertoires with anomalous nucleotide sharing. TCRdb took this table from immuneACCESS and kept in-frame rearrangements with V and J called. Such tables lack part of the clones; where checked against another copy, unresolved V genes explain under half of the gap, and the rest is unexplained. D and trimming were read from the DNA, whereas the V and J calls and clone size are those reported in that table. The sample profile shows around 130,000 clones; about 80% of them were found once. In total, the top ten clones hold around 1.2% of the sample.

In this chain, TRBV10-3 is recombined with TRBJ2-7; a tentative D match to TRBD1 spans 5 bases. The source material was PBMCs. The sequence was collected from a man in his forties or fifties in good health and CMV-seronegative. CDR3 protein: CAISEGQGWAYEQYF. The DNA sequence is TGTGCCATCAGTGAGGGGCAGGGTTGGGCCTACGAGCAGTACTTC.